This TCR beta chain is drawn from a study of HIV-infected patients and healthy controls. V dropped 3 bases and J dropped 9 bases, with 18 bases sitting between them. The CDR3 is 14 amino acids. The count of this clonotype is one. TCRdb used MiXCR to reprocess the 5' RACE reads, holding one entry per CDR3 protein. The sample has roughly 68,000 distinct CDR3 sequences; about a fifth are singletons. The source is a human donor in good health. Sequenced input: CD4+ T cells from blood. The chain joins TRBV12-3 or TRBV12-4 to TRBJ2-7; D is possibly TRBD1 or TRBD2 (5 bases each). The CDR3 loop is CASSLIGTPRGQYF. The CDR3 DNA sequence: TGTGCCAGCAGTTTGATAGGGACCCCCCGGGGGCAGTACTTC.